This is a list of T cell receptor beta chains from one sample in a study of identical twins. TCRdb reprocessed the 5' RACE reads with MiXCR, giving one entry per CDR3 protein. The data hold a few hundred thousand distinct CDR3 sequences, with roughly 9% observed a single time. Sequencing was carried out using naive T cells sorted from blood. The source of these receptors is a woman in her 50s in good health. Each CDR3 is given with its conserved first and last residue. D genes are given only for firm matches. Clone size appears in some rows only: once, few, many, or a class for an expanded clone.

d_call clone_size j_call v_call cdr3_nt cdr3_aa
TRBD2 . TRBJ2-7 TRBV5-1 TGCGCCAGCAGCTTTGGCGGGAGTGGTGAGCAGTACTTC CASSFGGSGEQYF
TRBD1 . TRBJ1-2 TRBV20-1 TGCAGTGCTAGAGCGGGACAGGGGGCTTACTATGGCTACACCTTC CSARAGQGAYYGYTF
. . TRBJ2-7 TRBV7-6 TGTGCCAGCAGCATACAGGGTATGAAGGTGGACGAGCAGTACTTC CASSIQGMKVDEQYF
TRBD1 few TRBJ2-1 TRBV14 TGTGCCAGCAGTCGAACCGGGACAGGGCGCGGGGAGCAGTTCTTC CASSRTGTGRGEQFF
. few TRBJ1-2 TRBV20-1 TGCAGTGCTAGAGATTTCGCGGGAAACTATGGCTACACCTTC CSARDFAGNYGYTF
TRBD1 few TRBJ1-1 TRBV29-1 TGCAGCGTAAGCAAATCCGGGACAGGGAACACTGAAGCTTTCTTT CSVSKSGTGNTEAFF
. few TRBJ1-4 TRBV27 TGTGCCAGCAGTCGAGGCGGGACCATCTCAAAGGGGGAAAAACTGTTTTTT CASSRGGTISKGEKLFF
TRBD2 many TRBJ2-7 TRBV5-1 TGCGCCAGCAGCTCCTCACTAGCGGGGAACTACGAGCAGTACTTC CASSSSLAGNYEQYF
. few TRBJ2-1 TRBV4-1 TGCGCCAGCAGCCAATTCAGTTGGAGAGCCGACGGGCTCAATGAGCAGTTCTTC CASSQFSWRADGLNEQFF
TRBD2 many TRBJ2-3 TRBV2 TGTGCCAGCAGTGAAGAGGCTAGCGGATTCACAGATACGCAGTATTTT CASSEEASGFTDTQYF
. few TRBJ2-3 TRBV7-6 TGTGCCAGCAGCCTTCAGGAGAAAGATACGCAGTATTTT CASSLQEKDTQYF
TRBD1 many TRBJ2-5 TRBV29-1 TGCAGCGTCCGGCGCGGGACAGGGGTAGAGACCCAGTACTTC CSVRRGTGVETQYF
. few TRBJ2-5 TRBV27 TGTGCCAGCAGTTTCAGAAGCTGGGAGACCCAGTACTTC CASSFRSWETQYF
. few TRBJ2-7 TRBV12-3/TRBV12-4 TGTGCCAGCAGTTTTGTCAGGGAGGCCGCCGAGCAGTACTTC CASSFVREAAEQYF
. few TRBJ1-5 TRBV3-1 TGTGCCAGCAGTCAATCAGGGGAACGCAATCAGCCCCAGCATTTT CASSQSGERNQPQHF
TRBD2 few TRBJ2-1 TRBV10-1 TGCGCCAGCAGTGAGTCTCCGGGAGGGCCTAGGAGGAATGAGCAGTTCTTC CASSESPGGPRRNEQFF
. . TRBJ2-1 TRBV20-1 TGCAGTGCTAGAGAGGAGATCAATGAGCAGTTCTTC CSAREEINEQFF
. few TRBJ1-1 TRBV6-5 TGTGCCAGCAGCCCATTGACAGCTATGAACACTGAAGCTTTCTTT CASSPLTAMNTEAFF
. . TRBJ2-1 TRBV4-1 TGCGCCAGCAGCCAAGAGAATTTGTTGTGGGAGCAGTTCTTC CASSQENLLWEQFF
TRBD1 few TRBJ2-3 TRBV2 TGTGCCAGCAAACCGGACAGGGGTCCAGATACGCAGTATTTT CASKPDRGPDTQYF
TRBD2 few TRBJ2-5 TRBV10-3 TGTGCCATCAGTCTAGCGGGAGAGGGGGAAGAGACCCAGTACTTC CAISLAGEGEETQYF
. . TRBJ2-1 TRBV20-1 TGCAGTGCTAGAGATTCCTTTGGGAGCTCCTACAATGAGCAGTTCTTC CSARDSFGSSYNEQFF
. many TRBJ2-1 TRBV6-5 TGTGCCTCACACAGGGCCACAGGTGAGCAGTTCTTC CASHRATGEQFF
. many TRBJ2-1 TRBV29-1 TGCAGCGTTGAAGTTTATGGAGCGGAAGGGTACAATGAGCAGTTCTTC CSVEVYGAEGYNEQFF
. few TRBJ1-2 TRBV6-5 TGTGCCAGCAGTCCTCACGTTAACTATGGCTACACCTTC CASSPHVNYGYTF
. many TRBJ2-4 TRBV5-1 TGCGCCAGCAGCCCGGGGGGCGTTCTAGCCAAAAACATTCAGTACTTC CASSPGGVLAKNIQYF
. few TRBJ1-4 TRBV7-9 TGTGCCAGCAGCTTGGGGGGGGATCGCGATGAAAAACTGTTTTTT CASSLGGDRDEKLFF
. many TRBJ2-7 TRBV27 TGTGCCAGCAGTTTACGGGCAGGGTTAATCTACGAGCAGTACTTC CASSLRAGLIYEQYF
TRBD2 many TRBJ2-2 TRBV4-1 TGCGCCAGCAGCCAGCATAGCGGGAGGGCGGACGGGGAGCTGTTTTTT CASSQHSGRADGELFF
TRBD2 few TRBJ2-1 TRBV5-1 TGCGCCAGCAGCTTGGTTGCGGGAGAGTACAATGAGCAGTTCTTC CASSLVAGEYNEQFF
TRBD2 . TRBJ2-1 TRBV18 TGTGCCAGCTCACTAACCGGGACTAGCGGACCTGAGCAGTTCTTC CASSLTGTSGPEQFF